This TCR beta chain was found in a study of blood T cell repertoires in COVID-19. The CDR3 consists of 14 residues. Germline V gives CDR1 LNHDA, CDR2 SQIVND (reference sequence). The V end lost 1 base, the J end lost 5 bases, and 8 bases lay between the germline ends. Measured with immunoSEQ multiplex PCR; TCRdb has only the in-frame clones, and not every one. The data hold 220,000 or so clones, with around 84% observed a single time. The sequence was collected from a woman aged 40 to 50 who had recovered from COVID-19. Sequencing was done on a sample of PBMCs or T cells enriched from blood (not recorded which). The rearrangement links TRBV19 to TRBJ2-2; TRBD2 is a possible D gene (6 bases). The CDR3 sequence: CASSIGGTTGELFF. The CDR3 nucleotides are TGTGCCAGTAGTATAGGGGGGACTACCGGGGAGCTGTTTTTT.